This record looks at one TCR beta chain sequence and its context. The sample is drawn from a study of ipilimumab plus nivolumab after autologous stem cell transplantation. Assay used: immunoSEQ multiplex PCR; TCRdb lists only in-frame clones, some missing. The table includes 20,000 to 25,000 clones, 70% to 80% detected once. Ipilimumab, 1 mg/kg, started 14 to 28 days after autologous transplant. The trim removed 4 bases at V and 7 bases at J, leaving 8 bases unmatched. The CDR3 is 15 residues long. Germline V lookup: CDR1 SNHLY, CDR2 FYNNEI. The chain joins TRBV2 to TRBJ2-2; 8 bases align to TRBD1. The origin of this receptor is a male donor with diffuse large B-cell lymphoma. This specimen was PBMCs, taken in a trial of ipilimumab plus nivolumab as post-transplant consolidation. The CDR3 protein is CASSGQGAPDGELFF. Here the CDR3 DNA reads TGTGCCAGCAGTGGTCAGGGGGCACCCGACGGGGAGCTGTTTTTT.